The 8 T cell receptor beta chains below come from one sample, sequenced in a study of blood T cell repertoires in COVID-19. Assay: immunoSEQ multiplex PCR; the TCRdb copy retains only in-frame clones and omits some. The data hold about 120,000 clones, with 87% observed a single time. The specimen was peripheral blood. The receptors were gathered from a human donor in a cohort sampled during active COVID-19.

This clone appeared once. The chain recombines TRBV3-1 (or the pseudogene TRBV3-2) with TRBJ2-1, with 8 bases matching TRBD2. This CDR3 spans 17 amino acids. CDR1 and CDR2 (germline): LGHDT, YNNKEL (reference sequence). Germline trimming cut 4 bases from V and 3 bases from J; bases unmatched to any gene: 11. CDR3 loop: CASSLQQGLGFYNEQFF. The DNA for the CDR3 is TGTGCCAGCAGCCTACAACAGGGACTAGGATTCTACAATGAGCAGTTCTTC.

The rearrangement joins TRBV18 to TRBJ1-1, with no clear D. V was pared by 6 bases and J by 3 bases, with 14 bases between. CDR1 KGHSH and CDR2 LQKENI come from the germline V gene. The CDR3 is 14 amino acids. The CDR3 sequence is CASSRNTGDTEAFF. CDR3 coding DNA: TGTGCCAGCTCGCGGAATACCGGGGACACTGAAGCTTTCTTT.

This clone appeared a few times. The CDR3 DNA sequence: TGCAGCGTACAGACTAGCGGGGGCCCCGGGGAGCTGTTTTTT. This encodes CSVQTSGGPGELFF. The rearrangement links TRBV29-1 to TRBJ2-2, with 12 bases lining up with TRBD2. Germline V CDR1 and CDR2: SQVTM, ANQGSEA. With V trimmed by 6 bases and J by 6 bases, 5 bases remained unmatched. CDR3 size: 14 residues.

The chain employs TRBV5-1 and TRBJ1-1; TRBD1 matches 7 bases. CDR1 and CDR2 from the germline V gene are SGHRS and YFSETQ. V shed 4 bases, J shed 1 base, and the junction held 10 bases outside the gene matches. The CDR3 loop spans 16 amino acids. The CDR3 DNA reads TGCGCCAGCAGCGTAAATCGACAGGGCTCGAACACTGAAGCTTTCTTT. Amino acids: CASSVNRQGSNTEAFF.

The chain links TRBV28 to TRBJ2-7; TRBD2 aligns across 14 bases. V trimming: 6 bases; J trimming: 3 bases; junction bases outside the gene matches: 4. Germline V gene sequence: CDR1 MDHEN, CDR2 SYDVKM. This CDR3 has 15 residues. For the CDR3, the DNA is TGTGCCAGCAGAAAGACTAGCGGGAGGGTCTACGAGCAGTACTTC. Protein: CASRKTSGRVYEQYF.

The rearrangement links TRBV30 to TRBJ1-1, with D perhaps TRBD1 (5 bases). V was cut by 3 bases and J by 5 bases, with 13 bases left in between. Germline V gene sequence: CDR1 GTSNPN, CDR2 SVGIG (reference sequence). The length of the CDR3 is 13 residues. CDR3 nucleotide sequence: TGTGCCTGGAGGCCGGGGGGAGGTACTGAAGCTTTCTTT. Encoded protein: CAWRPGGGTEAFF.

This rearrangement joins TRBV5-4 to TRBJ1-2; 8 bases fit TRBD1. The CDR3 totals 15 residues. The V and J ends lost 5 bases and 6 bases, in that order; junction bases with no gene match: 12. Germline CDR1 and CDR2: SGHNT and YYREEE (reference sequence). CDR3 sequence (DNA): TGTGCCAGCAGACCTGGACAGGGAGCAGTTGATGGCTACACCTTC. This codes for CASRPGQGAVDGYTF. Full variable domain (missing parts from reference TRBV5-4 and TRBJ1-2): ETGVTQSPTHLIKTRGQQVTLRCSSQSGHNTVSWYQQALGQGPQFIFQYYREEENGRGNFPPRFSGLQFPNYSSELNVNALELDDSALYLCASRPGQGAVDGYTFGSGTRLTVV.

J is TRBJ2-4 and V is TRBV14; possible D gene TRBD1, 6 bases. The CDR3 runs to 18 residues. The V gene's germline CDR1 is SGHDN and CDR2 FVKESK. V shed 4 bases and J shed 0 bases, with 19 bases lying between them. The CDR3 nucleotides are TGTGCCAGCAGCCGCCGGGACACGATAGGATTAGCCAAAAACATTCAGTACTTC. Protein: CASSRRDTIGLAKNIQYF.